Presented here are 14 T cell receptor beta chains from one specimen sequenced in a study of T cell changes during pregnancy in multiple sclerosis. Data came from immunoSEQ multiplex PCR; TCRdb stores just in-frame clones and leaves some out. The repertoire holds 39,000 or so clones, with around 93% as singletons. Sequences were derived from CD8+ T cells from peripheral blood mononuclear cells, sampled in the third trimester of pregnancy. Receptor source: a female donor with multiple sclerosis, enrolled in a pregnancy study.

This clone is a singleton in its sample. V usage is TRBV11-2 and J usage is TRBJ2-1; 7 bases fit TRBD1. CDR3 length: 15 residues. V gave up 5 bases and J gave up 5 bases; unmatched junction bases: 9. Germline loops: CDR1 SGHAT, CDR2 FQNNGV. The CDR3 DNA follows: TGTGCCAGCAGCCCACACCACAGGGGAGACAATGAGCAGTTCTTC. Translating gives CASSPHHRGDNEQFF.

V gene TRBV1 combines with J gene TRBJ2-2; whether TRBD2, the table's D call, matches the DNA was not checked. TRBV1 is shown as a pseudogene. The length of the CDR3 is 17 residues. For the CDR3, the DNA is TGCACCAGCAGCCAAGAGGGCGGAAGACTAGCGACCGGGGAGCTGTTTTTT. Its translation is CTSSQEGGRLATGELFF.

The chain uses TRBV4-1 and TRBJ2-5; D is perhaps TRBD1 (6 bases). Germline CDR1 is MGHRA and CDR2 is YSYEKL. Trimming stripped 4 bases from V and 2 bases from J, with 14 bases between. The CDR3 consists of 15 residues. This CDR3 is CASSPRDNLQETQYF. The CDR3 DNA sequence: TGCGCCAGCAGCCCACGGGACAACCTACAAGAGACCCAGTACTTC.

The rearrangement uses TRBV29-1 and TRBJ2-1, with 8 bases matching TRBD2. Germline values: CDR1 SQVTM, CDR2 ANQGSEA. This CDR3 spans 14 amino acids. V gave up 6 bases and J gave up 4 bases; unmatched junction bases: 8. Here the CDR3 DNA reads TGCAGCGTCCAGACTAGCGCGGGTTACAATGAGCAGTTCTTC. Translation gives CSVQTSAGYNEQFF.

The V call is TRBV28, the J call TRBJ2-7; a weak D match, TRBD2 (6 bases). The ends were cut back, 7 bases at V and 0 bases at J, with 22 bases in the middle. CDR3 size: 17 residues. Germline CDR1 is MDHEN and CDR2 is SYDVKM. The CDR3 sequence is CASTLWGGTDSSYEQYF. In nucleotides, the CDR3 is TGTGCCAGCACCTTATGGGGCGGGACTGACAGCTCCTACGAGCAGTACTTC.

V gene TRBV1 combines with J gene TRBJ1-4; the D call TRBD1 from the table was never checked on the DNA. TRBV1 is flagged as a pseudogene. This CDR3 contains 17 residues. The CDR3 region is CTSSQKNSSAANEKLFF. The CDR3 nucleotides are TGCACCAGCAGCCAAAAGAACAGTTCGGCAGCTAATGAAAAACTGTTTTTT.

CDR3 sequence: CASSSQGQGPYEQYF. The CDR3 nucleotides read TGTGCCAGCAGCTCGCAGGGACAGGGCCCCTACGAGCAGTACTTC. This chain joins TRBV7-8 and TRBJ2-7; 9 nucleotides agree with TRBD1. Germline CDR1 and CDR2: SGHVS and FQNEAQ. The CDR3 sequence is 15 residues long. V shed 4 bases, J shed 2 bases, and the junction held 6 bases outside the gene matches. Complete variable domain (other parts from reference TRBV7-8 and TRBJ2-7): GAGVSQSPRYKVAKRGQDVALRCDPISGHVSLFWYQQALGQGPEFLTYFQNEAQLDKSGLPSDRFFAERPEGSVSTLKIQRTQQEDSAVYLCASSSQGQGPYEQYFGPGTRLTVT.

The genes are TRBV2 and TRBJ2-1; a possible D gene is TRBD1 (6 bases). CDR3 length equals 14 residues. Germline V gene lookup returns CDR1 SNHLY and CDR2 FYNNEI. V was trimmed by 4 bases and J by 12 bases, leaving 19 bases between them. The CDR3 reads CASSGAGTNLGQFF. The CDR3, as DNA: TGTGCCAGCAGTGGTGCTGGGACAAACCTTGGGCAGTTCTTC.

V gene TRBV7-9 combines with J gene TRBJ1-4; no definite D call. The V gene lost 5 bases and the J gene lost 8 bases, with 12 bases spanning the gap. The CDR3 consists of 13 residues. Germline CDR1 SEHNR, CDR2 FQNEAQ (reference sequence). The CDR3 DNA reads as TGTGCCAGCAGCCCCCGACAAGTCGAAAAACTGTTTTTT. Its protein product is CASSPRQVEKLFF.

The J gene is TRBJ2-7, the V gene TRBV19, with D maybe TRBD1 (6 bases). In germline, CDR1 is LNHDA, CDR2 SQIVND (reference sequence). The CDR3 is 15 residues long. V dropped 7 bases and J dropped 4 bases, with 20 bases sitting between them. In nucleotides, the CDR3 is TGTGCCAGTACCCCTGGACAGCTACCCTATTACGAGCAGTACTTC. This gives the protein CASTPGQLPYYEQYF.

V is TRBV15 and J is TRBJ2-7, with a weak D call TRBD2 (5 bases). This CDR3 spans 14 amino acids. V lost 1 base, J lost 3 bases, and 10 bases lay in between. CDR1 LNHNV and CDR2 YYDKDF come from the germline V gene (reference sequence). The CDR3 coding sequence is TGTGCCACCAGCAGAGGGAACGGAGGCTACGAGCAGTACTTC. This codes for CATSRGNGGYEQYF.

The chain employs TRBV6-6 and TRBJ2-1, with D tentatively TRBD2 (6 bases). The CDR3 length is 16 residues. Trimming cost V 4 bases and J 7 bases, with 20 bases left between them. CDR1 and CDR2 (germline): MNHNY, SVGAGI (reference sequence). CDR3 in DNA: TGTGCCAGCAGTTCCGGGCTGGGACGGAGGGGAAATGAGCAGTTCTTC. Translating gives CASSSGLGRRGNEQFF.

This rearrangement joins TRBV19 to TRBJ2-1; D might be TRBD2 (6 bases). The germline V and J ends were trimmed by 3 bases and 7 bases, with 16 bases remaining between them. CDR3 size: 15 residues. Germline V lookup: CDR1 LNHDA, CDR2 SQIVND (reference sequence). The DNA of the CDR3 is TGTGCCAGTAGTATGATAACGGGAGCAGGTAATGAGCAGTTCTTC. Translation: CASSMITGAGNEQFF.

This rearrangement joins TRBV7-9 to TRBJ1-3; 8 positions agree with TRBD1. J was trimmed by 4 bases and V by 1 base; bases with no gene match: 3. The germline gives CDR1 SEHNR, CDR2 FQNEAQ (reference sequence). This CDR3 spans 15 amino acids. The CDR3 sequence is CASSLEDREGNTIYF. In nucleotides, the CDR3 is TGTGCCAGCAGCTTAGAGGACAGGGAGGGAAACACCATATATTTT. The variable domain in full, with the rest retrieved from reference TRBV7-9 and TRBJ1-3, is DTGVSQNPRHKITKRGQNVTFRCDPISEHNRLYWYRQTLGQGPEFLTYFQNEAQLEKSRLLSDRFSAERPKGSFSTLEIQRTEQGDSAMYLCASSLEDREGNTIYFGEGSWLTVV.